This TCR beta chain was obtained from a study of shared clonotypes between healthy human individuals. Each of the donors was a healthy adult who was HIV-negative and had not had a recent acute infection or vaccination. This CDR3 has 13 residues. V was shortened by 10 bases and J by 0 bases, with 10 bases between the two germline ends. Germline V gene data show CDR1 as ENHRY and CDR2 as SYGVKD. This clone showed up just a few times. Authors' processing steps: Quality scores were absent from the junction-only immunoSEQ sequences, so filtering differed. TCRdb's table, derived via immunoSEQ multiplex PCR, lists solely in-frame clones and lacks some. That table supplies the V and J calls and clone size; D and trimming were determined from the DNA. This table has 300,000 or so clones, approximately 79% appearing once.

Sequenced sample: memory CD4+ T cells sorted from blood. Specified subset: CD45RA-negative fraction. The V gene is TRBV10-3, the J gene TRBJ1-5, with D possibly TRBD1 on 5 matching bases. The sequence was obtained from a young man in good health. CDR3 loop: CATSTGSNQPQHF. In nucleotides, the CDR3 is TGTGCCACGTCTACAGGTAGCAATCAGCCCCAGCATTTT.